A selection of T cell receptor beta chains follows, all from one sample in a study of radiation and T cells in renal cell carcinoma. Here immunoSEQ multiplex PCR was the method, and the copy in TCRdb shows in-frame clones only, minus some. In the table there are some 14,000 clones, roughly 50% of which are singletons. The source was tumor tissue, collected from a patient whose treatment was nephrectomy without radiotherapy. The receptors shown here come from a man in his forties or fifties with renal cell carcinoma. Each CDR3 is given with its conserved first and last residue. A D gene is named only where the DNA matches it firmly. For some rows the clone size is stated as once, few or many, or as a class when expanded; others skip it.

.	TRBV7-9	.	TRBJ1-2	TGTGCCAGCAGCATGACTCCGGGTCCCACCGGGGGCTACACCTTC	CASSMTPGPTGGYTF
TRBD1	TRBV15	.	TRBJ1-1	TGTGCCACCAGCAGAGGGGTGAGGGGGCGAAGGAACACTGAAGCTTTCTTT	CATSRGVRGRRNTEAFF
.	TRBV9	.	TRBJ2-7	TGTGCCAGCAGCCCCTGGGACCTCCCCTACGAGCAGTACTTC	CASSPWDLPYEQYF
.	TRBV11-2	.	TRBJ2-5	TGTGCCAGCAGCACAGGTGTTAGCCATGAGACCCAGTACTTC	CASSTGVSHETQYF
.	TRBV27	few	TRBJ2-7	TGTGCCAGCAGTCCACAGGACATTGCAAAGAACTACGAGCAGTACTTC	CASSPQDIAKNYEQYF
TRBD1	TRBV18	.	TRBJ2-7	TGTGCCAGCTCCCCCCGCGGTTCCAGGGGGCTCAACGAGCAGTACTTC	CASSPRGSRGLNEQYF
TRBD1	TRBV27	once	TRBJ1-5	TGTGCCAGCAGTTTTCGAGGGGGCGGGAATCAGCCCCAGCATTTT	CASSFRGGGNQPQHF
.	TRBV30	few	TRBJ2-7	TGTGCCTGGAGTGCTAGCTACGAGCAGTACTTC	CAWSASYEQYF
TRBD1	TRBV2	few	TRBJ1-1	TGTGCCAGCAGCCAGGACAGGGGGACCACTGAAGCTTTCTTT	CASSQDRGTTEAFF
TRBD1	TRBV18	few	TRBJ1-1	TGTGCCAGCTCACCCGGGACAGGGTTAATGAACACTGAAGCTTTCTTT	CASSPGTGLMNTEAFF
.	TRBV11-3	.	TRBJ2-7	TGTGCCAGCAGCTCAGCGGCAGGGTTCCCCTCCGAGCAGTACTTC	CASSSAAGFPSEQYF
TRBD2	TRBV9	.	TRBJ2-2	TGTGCCAGCAGCGTCAGCGGGGGAATTGCCGGGGAGCTGTTTTTT	CASSVSGGIAGELFF
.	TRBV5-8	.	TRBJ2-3	TGTGCCAGCAGCTTGGAAGTGGGGGACAATTGGTTCACAGATACGCAGTATTTT	CASSLEVGDNWFTDTQYF
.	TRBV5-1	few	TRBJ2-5	TGCGCCAGCAGCTTGCCAGTCCGGGAGACCCAGTACTTC	CASSLPVRETQYF
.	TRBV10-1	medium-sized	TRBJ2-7	TGCGCCAGCAGTGATGGGGACTACGAGCAGTACTTC	CASSDGDYEQYF
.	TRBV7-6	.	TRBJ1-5	TGTGCCAGCAGCGTAGCGGGAAATCAGCCCCAGCATTTT	CASSVAGNQPQHF
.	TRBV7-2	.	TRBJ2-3	TGTGCCAGCAGCTTGAATTTAGGACCCACTAGCACAGATACGCAGTATTTT	CASSLNLGPTSTDTQYF
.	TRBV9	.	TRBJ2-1	TGTGCCAGCAGCACCCGTGACAATGAGCAGTTCTTC	CASSTRDNEQFF
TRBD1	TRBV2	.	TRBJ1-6	TGTGCCAGCAGGACGGACAGGAATAATTCACCCCTCCACTTT	CASRTDRNNSPLHF
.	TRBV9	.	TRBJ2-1	TGTGCCAGCAGCGTATTCGACGGCTCCTACAATGAGCAGTTCTTC	CASSVFDGSYNEQFF
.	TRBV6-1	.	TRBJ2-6	TGTGCCAGCAGTGATAGGGCCTCTGGGGCCAACGTCCTGACTTTC	CASSDRASGANVLTF
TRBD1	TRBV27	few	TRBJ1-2	TGTGCCAGCAGTACCAGGGGGCTCTTTGGCTACACCTTC	CASSTRGLFGYTF
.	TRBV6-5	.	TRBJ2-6	TGTGCCAGCAGTTCCGGGGGCTCTGGGGCCAACGTCCTGACTTTC	CASSSGGSGANVLTF
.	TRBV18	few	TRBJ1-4	TGTGCCAGCTCACCAGGGGAGGCGCCTCGGACTAAACTGTTTTTT	CASSPGEAPRTKLFF
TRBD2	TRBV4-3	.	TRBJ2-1	TGCGCCAGCAGCCAAGCTAGCGGGGGGCACTACAATGAGCAGTTCTTC	CASSQASGGHYNEQFF
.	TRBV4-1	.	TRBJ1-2	TGCGCCAGCAGCCAAGATCGAGGGGGCTATGGCTACACCTTC	CASSQDRGGYGYTF
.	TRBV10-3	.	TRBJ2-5	TGTGCCATCAGTGATCCTGGTGTGCCGGGTCAAGAGACCCAGTACTTC	CAISDPGVPGQETQYF
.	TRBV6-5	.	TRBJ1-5	TGTGCCAGCCGGCAGGGGTCGGAGCCCCAGCATTTT	CASRQGSEPQHF
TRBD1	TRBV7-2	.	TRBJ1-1	TGTGCCAGCTTAGGACAGGGGGTGGGCACTGAAGCTTTCTTT	CASLGQGVGTEAFF
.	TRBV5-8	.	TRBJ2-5	TGTGCCAGCAGCCCCCGGGGCTTCAACTACGCGGAGACCCAGTACTTC	CASSPRGFNYAETQYF
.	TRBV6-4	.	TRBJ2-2	TGTGCCAGCAGTCGAGAGTACACCGGGGAGCTGTTTTTT	CASSREYTGELFF